Following are 12 T cell receptor beta chains from one sample sequenced in a study of T cells after yellow fever vaccination. TCRdb redid the calling of the 5' RACE reads with MiXCR, one entry per CDR3 protein. The data contain some 300,000 distinct CDR3 sequences, 7% to 10% of them seen just once; the ten biggest clones take up roughly 18%. Sequences were derived from PBMCs, sampled roughly seven weeks after the first yellow fever vaccination. The source of these receptors is a man between 18 and 35 years old who received the YFV17D yellow fever vaccine.

There are many counts of this clonotype. The chain links TRBV18 to TRBJ2-1; D may be TRBD2 (5 bases). Germline V CDR1 and CDR2: KGHSH, LQKENI. The CDR3 is made up of 17 amino acids. Deletions cut 1 base from V and 0 bases from J, with 13 bases between. The CDR3 DNA follows: TGTGCCAGCTCACCACTCGGGCGGGTCAGCTCCTACAATGAGCAGTTCTTC. Amino acid sequence: CASSPLGRVSSYNEQFF.

The rearrangement joins TRBV6-1 to TRBJ2-7, with 15 nucleotides matching TRBD2. J lost 12 bases, V lost 10 bases, and 13 bases had no gene match. Germline CDR1 reads MNHNS; CDR2 reads SASEGT. This CDR3 region has 14 residues. The CDR3: CATLTGTSGGRGYV. Written as DNA, the CDR3 is TGTGCCACTCTTACCGGGACTAGCGGGGGGAGAGGGTACGTC.

This clonotype has just a few counts. This chain connects TRBV24-1 to TRBJ2-3; 10 bases are a match to TRBD2. The germline CDR1 and CDR2 sequences are KGHDR and SFDVKD. The CDR3 extends over 16 amino acids. V shed 4 bases, J shed 3 bases, and the junction held 6 bases outside the gene matches. CDR3 region: CATSELAGGKTDTQYF. In DNA, the CDR3 is TGTGCCACCAGTGAGTTAGCGGGGGGCAAAACAGATACGCAGTATTTT.

This clonotype was counted many times. V is TRBV12-3 or TRBV12-4 and J is TRBJ1-2, with a weak D call TRBD1 (6 bases). Trimming left V 1 base short and J 3 bases short, with 6 bases between. This CDR3 spans 13 amino acids. The CDR3 reads CASSLDRDYGYTF. DNA for the CDR3: TGTGCCAGCAGTTTAGACAGGGACTATGGCTACACCTTC.

This clonotype was seen more than once but under ten times. The chain combines TRBV4-3 with TRBJ2-1, with 8 bases fitting TRBD1. V trimming: 4 bases; J trimming: 6 bases; junction bases outside the gene matches: 17. The CDR3 runs 18 residues. In germline, CDR1 is LGHNA, CDR2 YSLEER. As DNA, the CDR3 is TGCGCCAGCAGCCCACAAATGGTTGGACAGGGACGGGGCAATGAGCAGTTCTTC. Residues: CASSPQMVGQGRGNEQFF.

The rearrangement joins TRBV4-1 to TRBJ2-3; 11 bases are shared with TRBD2. V lost 5 bases, J lost 2 bases, and 6 bases stayed unmatched. Germline assignment: CDR1 MGHRA and CDR2 YSYEKL. The CDR3 covers 16 residues. In nucleotides, the CDR3 is TGCGCCAGCAGCTCTCGACTAGCGGGGACCACAGATACGCAGTATTTT. Amino acids: CASSSRLAGTTDTQYF.

This sequence joins TRBV18 and TRBJ2-7; 8 bases match TRBD1. CDR3 size: 14 residues. Germline V lookup: CDR1 KGHSH, CDR2 LQKENI. After removal of 6 bases from V and 5 bases from J, the junction contained 9 bases not matched to a gene. CDR3 DNA sequence: TGTGCCAGCTCTACTGGGGACAGGTGGGACGAGCAGTACGTC. This gives the protein CASSTGDRWDEQYV.

This clonotype has only a few counts. The chain carries TRBV6-5 and TRBJ2-5, with D hard to call. Trimming took off 9 bases at V and 6 bases at J, with 11 bases between the two ends. CDR3 length equals 11 residues. The germline gives CDR1 MNHEY, CDR2 SVGAGI. CDR3 region: CASGRLKTQYF. The CDR3 DNA sequence: TGTGCCAGTGGAAGGTTGAAGACCCAGTACTTC.

This rearrangement joins TRBV28 to TRBJ2-1, with TRBD1 matching over 8 bases. Germline V gives CDR1 MDHEN, CDR2 SYDVKM. V shed 6 bases, J shed 3 bases, and the junction held 7 bases outside the gene matches. The CDR3 length is 15 residues. CDR3 protein: CASRPQGVFYNEQFF. CDR3 nucleotides: TGTGCCAGCAGGCCACAGGGGGTTTTCTACAATGAGCAGTTCTTC.

This clonotype was counted a few times. The rearrangement links TRBV2 to TRBJ2-5; D possibly corresponds to TRBD2 (5 bases). The CDR3 extends over 13 amino acids. Trimming stripped 5 bases from V and 4 bases from J, with 11 bases between. Germline loops: CDR1 SNHLY, CDR2 FYNNEI. CDR3 coding DNA: TGTGCCAGCAGTATAGCGCGACCAGAGACCCAGTACTTC. Translation: CASSIARPETQYF.

V gene TRBV6-2 or TRBV6-3 combines with J gene TRBJ2-3; weak D call: TRBD2 (6 bases). Germline CDR1 and CDR2: MNHEY and SVGEGT. Trimming cost V 6 bases and J 0 bases, with 19 bases left between them. The CDR3 has 17 residues. CDR3 protein: CASSRRPGLNSTDTQYF. Here the CDR3 DNA reads TGTGCCAGCAGCCGGAGACCGGGACTTAATAGCACAGATACGCAGTATTTT.

This clonotype was observed many times. The chain combines TRBV5-6 with TRBJ2-5; D gene uncertain. The CDR3 extends over 14 amino acids. Germline lookup yields CDR1 SGHDT and CDR2 YYEEEE. Trimming removed 0 bases at V and 0 bases at J, with 6 bases between. The CDR3 DNA sequence: TGTGCCAGCAGCTTGGGGGTGTACCAAGAGACCCAGTACTTC. Translated: CASSLGVYQETQYF. The full variable domain, its missing parts supplied by reference TRBV5-6 and TRBJ2-5, is DAGVTQSPTHLIKTRGQQVTLRCSPKSGHDTVSWYQQALGQGPQFIFQYYEEEERQRGNFPDRFSGHQFPNYSSELNVNALLLGDSALYLCASSLGVYQETQYFGPGTRLLVL.